This T cell receptor beta chain was documented in a study of long-term antiretroviral therapy in people with HIV (dated by TCRdb to 2022 to 2024). Notes on the research overall: The earliest samples were collected roughly a decade before the 2015 WHO recommendation for immediate ART, at a time when ART was usually postponed until CD4 counts fell. A total of roughly 200 cryopreserved PBMC samples came from 25 to 30 adults with confirmed HIV infection and were collected serially over a mean of roughly 6 years (range 1-12). Test extractions of a monoclonal T-cell line alongside a few dozen polyclonal samples showed no cross-contamination during QIAcube processing. Of the roughly 30 participants with HIV, roughly twelve were female. A retrospective serial study tested whether ART initiation and durable HIV suppression were associated with changes in peripheral blood TRB repertoire composition and diversity. The research as a whole found: ART initiation was associated with a significant increase in TRB diversity, but diversity stayed significantly below transplant donor controls even after long-term ART. Because cell numbers in pre-ART samples were limited, unsorted PBMC were profiled instead of sorted CD4+ and CD8+ T cells. Inferences about post-ART repertoire changes were limited because no data were available on ART adherence, viral resistance or therapy changes. HIV repertoires had narrower CDR3 length ranges than controls, and the network structure suggested an antigen-experienced repertoire that shifted only slightly toward naive after ART. The samples span the years 2004 to 2017, and the ART regimens used at that time may not be as effective as current regimens. Expanded TRB clones identified before ART initiation dominated the repertoire across all time points, though the dominance fluctuated and decreased in many PLHIV after ART. Because PBMC availability was limited, only the TCR beta chain was sequenced, with no alpha chain pairing.

To note about this clone: What antigen it recognizes has not been identified. Per-nucleotide qualities are absent, and no much larger clonotype sits a single base away.

The immunoSEQ hsTCRB v3.0 assay was used at survey level resolution to sequence the TRB variable region. A depth of roughly 35,000-50,000 T-cell genomes per sample was targeted for TRB sequencing. Pooled TRB libraries were sequenced on an Illumina MiSeq with a v3 150-cycle kit. Concerning the study's data processing: Repertoire analysis ran in R within a reproducible Nextflow workflow covering QC, data transformation and analysis. LymphoSeq2, an R package for exploring AIRR-Seq data, was used to implement the custom analyses. Four samples that yielded fewer than 5000 total TRB sequences were excluded, so that approximately 200 HIV repertoires were analyzed. Of the roughly 180 retained HIV repertoires, about 60 were collected before and about 130 after ART initiation. Repertoires were downsampled to 5000 TRB nucleotide sequences, with summary statistics averaged over 100 downsampling iterations. The analysis kept only TRB sequences whose CDR3 regions were at least seven amino acids long. A Shannon entropy-derived clonality score and the Gini coefficient were used to measure diversity. Repertoire networks linked the top 5000 CDR3 amino acid sequences whenever two sequences differed by an edit distance of one. For TRB CDR3 amino acid sequences, antigen specificity groups and MHC restriction were predicted with GLIPH2. To flag known CMV, EBV, HIV or tissue antigen associations, CDR3 amino acid sequences were matched against VDJdb and McPAS-TCR. Pre-ART, post-ART and control groups were compared with Wilcoxon signed-rank tests and Holm-Bonferroni correction. TCRdb took this table from immuneACCESS and kept in-frame rearrangements with V and J called. Such tables lack part of the clones; where checked against another copy, unresolved V genes explain under half of the gap, and the rest is unexplained. Clone size and the V and J calls come from that table; the DNA yielded D and trimming. The sample profile shows about 39,000 clones; more than 80% of them were found once. The ten largest clones add up to about 6% of the sample.

The cysteine opens and the phenylalanine closes a CDR3 of 14 amino acids. The sequence is cut down to CDR3 DNA, 42 bases in frame from base 1. The germline V gene yields SGHAT for CDR1 and FQNNGV for CDR2. The germline ends are 16 bases apart after V is trimmed by 1 base and J by 10 bases. Participants were included only if at least one PBMC sample before ART initiation and at least two post-ART samples were available. All participants with HIV were treated in the United States of America. Before DNA extraction, cryopreserved samples of about 1-10 million PBMC were thawed and washed. At the time of the earliest PBMC sample, participants with HIV were aged between about 23 and 55 years. Each participant contributed PBMC samples from 1-4 timepoints before ART initiation and 2-8 timepoints after ART initiation, with a median of 7 samples. Serial HIV viral load, CD4+ T-cell count, ART history and demographic data were obtained for every participant. Genomic DNA was extracted from unsorted PBMC with a Qiagen kit on a QIAcube, with processing performed in batches of 12 samples.

The chain is assembled from TRBV11-2 and TRBJ2-5; the D gene cannot be resolved reliably. The sequence came from a woman aged 50 to 60 with HIV. Sequencing used unsorted PBMCs, obtained 3.1 years after starting antiretroviral therapy. In nucleotides, the sequence is TGTGCCAGCAGCTTAGGTTCAGCGCTCTCGCGCCAGTACTTC. This codes for CASSLGSALSRQYF.